This TCR beta chain was observed in a study of T cell repertoires in cytomegalovirus infection. Points from the study as a whole: The study identified carriers of CMV plus the relevant HLA from cumulative public TCR beta family frequency. CMV-specific TCR beta clonotypes restricted by HLA-C dominated the ex vivo response.

TCRdb re-analysed the reads in MiXCR, keeping a single row per CDR3 protein. Of a few hundred thousand distinct CDR3 sequences listed, around a sixth were seen once; the top ten hold about 11%. This clonotype was detected ten times or more. What it binds is unknown. The sample consisted of PBMCs. This TCR derives from a human donor in good health (CMV status not recorded). Some clones in this sample may be carry-over from other donors' samples.

The CDR3 coding sequence is TGTGCCAGCAGTTCTTACAGGGTCGGCGATGGCTACACCTTC. It encodes CASSSYRVGDGYTF. V and J are TRBV12-3 or TRBV12-4 and TRBJ1-2; perhaps TRBD1 as D (6 bases). With 4 bases removed from V and 6 bases from J, the gap between germline ends came to 15 bases. The CDR3 is 14 amino acids.